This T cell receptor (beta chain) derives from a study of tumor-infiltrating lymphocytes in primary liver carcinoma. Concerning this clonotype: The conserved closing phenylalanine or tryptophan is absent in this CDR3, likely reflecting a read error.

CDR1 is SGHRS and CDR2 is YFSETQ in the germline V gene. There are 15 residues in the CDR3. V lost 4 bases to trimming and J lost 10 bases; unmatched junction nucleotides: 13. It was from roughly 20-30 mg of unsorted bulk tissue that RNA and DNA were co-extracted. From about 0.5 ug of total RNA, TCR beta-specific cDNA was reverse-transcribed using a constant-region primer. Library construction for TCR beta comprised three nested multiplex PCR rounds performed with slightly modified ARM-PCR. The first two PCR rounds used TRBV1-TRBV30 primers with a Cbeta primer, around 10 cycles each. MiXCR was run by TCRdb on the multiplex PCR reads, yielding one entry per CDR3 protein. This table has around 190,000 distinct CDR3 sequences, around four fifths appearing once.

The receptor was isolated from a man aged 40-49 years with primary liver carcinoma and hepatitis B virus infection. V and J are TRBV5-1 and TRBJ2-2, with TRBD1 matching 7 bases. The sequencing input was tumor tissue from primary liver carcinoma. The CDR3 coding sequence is TGCGCCAGCAGCGACAGGGTCCCGAACACTGAGGAGCTGTTTATT. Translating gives CASSDRVPNTEELFI.